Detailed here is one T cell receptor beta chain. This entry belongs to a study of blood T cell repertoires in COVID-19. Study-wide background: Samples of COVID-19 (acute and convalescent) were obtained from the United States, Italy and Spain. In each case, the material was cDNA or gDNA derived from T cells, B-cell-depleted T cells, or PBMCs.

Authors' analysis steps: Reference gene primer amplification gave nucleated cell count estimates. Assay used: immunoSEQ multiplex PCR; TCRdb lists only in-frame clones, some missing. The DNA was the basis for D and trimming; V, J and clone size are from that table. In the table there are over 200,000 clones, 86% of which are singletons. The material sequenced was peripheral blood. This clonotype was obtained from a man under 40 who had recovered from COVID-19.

CDR3 in DNA: TGTGCCAGCAGCGTTAGCGGGGGGGCCGGCGGCGAGCAGTACTTC. Protein product: CASSVSGGAGGEQYF. V usage is TRBV5-5 and J usage is TRBJ2-7; the match to TRBD2 covers 11 bases. The V and J ends lost 4 bases and 6 bases, in that order; junction bases with no gene match: 9. Germline V gene sequence: CDR1 SGHKS, CDR2 YYEKEE (reference sequence). CDR3 length: 15 amino acids.